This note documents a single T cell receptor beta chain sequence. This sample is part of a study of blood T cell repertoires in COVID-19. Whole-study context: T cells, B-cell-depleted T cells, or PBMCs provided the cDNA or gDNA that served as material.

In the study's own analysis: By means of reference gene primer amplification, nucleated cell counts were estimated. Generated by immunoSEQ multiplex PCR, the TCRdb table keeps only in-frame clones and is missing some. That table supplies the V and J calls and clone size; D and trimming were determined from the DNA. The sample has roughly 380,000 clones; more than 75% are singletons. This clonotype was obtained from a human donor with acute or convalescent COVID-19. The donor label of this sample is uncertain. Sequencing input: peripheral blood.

The CDR3 spells CASSATGGETEAFF. The CDR3 DNA is TGCGCCAGCAGCGCAACAGGGGGCGAGACTGAAGCTTTCTTT. V usage is TRBV4-1 and J usage is TRBJ1-1; 9 bases are shared with TRBD1. CDR1 and CDR2 from the germline V gene are MGHRA and YSYEKL. The V and J ends lost 5 bases and 5 bases, in that order; junction bases with no gene match: 6. The CDR3 is 14 amino acids.